The entry below gives a single T cell receptor beta chain sequence along with its context. The protocol was immunoSEQ multiplex PCR, while the TCRdb copy is restricted to in-frame clones and leaves out a portion. The sample shows over 350,000 clones, 70% to 90% of them seen only once. The entry originates in a study of blood T cell repertoires in COVID-19. About the study: From T cells, B-cell-depleted T cells, or PBMCs came the material, which was cDNA or gDNA.

CDR1 is SGHTA, CDR2 FQGNSA, per germline. With 1 base clipped from V and 4 bases from J, the junction kept 4 bases outside the gene matches. This CDR3 contains 15 residues. Assignments of participants to cohorts depended upon their own reported clinical history. Sequenced: PBMCs or T cells enriched from blood (not recorded which). This sequence was found in a woman aged 18-29 years with acute COVID-19. This chain connects TRBV7-2 to TRBJ2-7; 10 bases are a match to TRBD2. The CDR3 nucleotides are TGTGCCAGCAGCTTAGTACCTAGCGGGAGTTACGAGCAGTACTTC. Its protein is CASSLVPSGSYEQYF.